This T cell receptor (beta chain) is from a study of T-cell memory formation after mild COVID-19. Study-level background: TCR clusters mostly belonged to single donors.

There are many counts of this clonotype. Constant-segment primers were used for 5'RACE, and the resulting TCR alpha and TCR beta cDNA libraries carried sample barcodes and UMIs. TCRdb re-derived calls from the 5' RACE reads in MiXCR, one entry per CDR3 protein. The sample includes about 360,000 distinct CDR3 sequences, roughly 14% seen only once; the top ten take around a fifth. The CDR3 runs 11 residues. Trimming took 8 bases from V and 5 from J; bases not matched to a gene: 2. Germline CDR1 SQVTM, CDR2 ANQGSEA. V gene TRBV29-1 combines with J gene TRBJ2-1; 8 bases fit TRBD1. The specimen sequenced was PBMCs or a T cell subset sorted from them (not recorded which). This TCR derives from a man younger than 30 who had mild COVID-19 (a few samples of this study predate the infection). Cell type and time point are not known. The CDR3 DNA follows: TGCAGCACGGGACAGGACAATGAGCAGTTCTTC. Amino acids: CSTGQDNEQFF.